The subject of this entry is one T cell receptor (beta chain). This sample is drawn from a study of identical twins. TCRdb re-analysed the 5' RACE reads in MiXCR, keeping a single row per CDR3 protein. The table has 520,000 or so distinct CDR3 sequences, under 25% seen once. This sample was also put to use in a study of T cells expressing NK-cell markers. From that second work: Several experiments confined sorting to alpha-beta TCR T cells with an anti-gamma-delta TCR antibody.

Source material: CD4+ T cells sorted from blood. This TCR came from a woman in her late teens or twenties in good health.

The CDR3 sequence is CASTFDRVSYEQYF. CDR3 nucleotides: TGTGCCAGTACCTTTGACAGGGTCTCCTACGAGCAGTACTTC. This chain links TRBV19 with TRBJ2-7; 7 positions match TRBD1. Germline V gene data show CDR1 as LNHDA and CDR2 as SQIVND (reference sequence). J was trimmed by 0 bases and V by 7 bases; bases with no gene match: 6. This CDR3 is 14 amino acids long. Together with reference TRBV19 and TRBJ2-7, the CDR3 gives the full variable domain: DGGITQSPKYLFRKEGQNVTLSCEQNLNHDAMYWYRQDPGQGLRLIYYSQIVNDFQKGDIAEGYSVSREKKESFPLTVTSAQKNPTAFYLCASTFDRVSYEQYFGPGTRLTVT.